The 5 T cell receptor beta chains given below trace back to one sample, sequenced in a study of blood T cell repertoires in COVID-19. TCRdb's table, derived via immunoSEQ multiplex PCR, lists solely in-frame clones and lacks some. The data hold about 370,000 clones, with roughly nine tenths observed a single time. Sequenced sample: PBMCs or T cells enriched from blood (not recorded which). These receptors all come from a man younger than 30 who had recovered from COVID-19.

The genes are TRBV7-8 and TRBJ2-4; 12 bases line up with TRBD1. CDR3 length: 18 amino acids. CDR1 is SGHVS and CDR2 is FQNEAQ in the germline V gene. V trimming: 5 bases; J trimming: 3 bases; junction bases outside the gene matches: 11. The CDR3 spells CASSAGTGGEEDKNIQYF. The CDR3 DNA reads as TGTGCCAGCAGCGCTGGGACAGGGGGCGAGGAGGACAAAAACATTCAGTACTTC. The variable domain in full, with the rest retrieved from reference TRBV7-8 and TRBJ2-4, is GAGVSQSPRYKVAKRGQDVALRCDPISGHVSLFWYQQALGQGPEFLTYFQNEAQLDKSGLPSDRFFAERPEGSVSTLKIQRTQQEDSAVYLCASSAGTGGEEDKNIQYFGAGTRLSVL.

The genes are TRBV7-8 and TRBJ2-3; 9 positions agree with TRBD2. Trimming took 0 bases from V and 3 from J; bases not matched to a gene: 4. The CDR3 runs to 16 residues. Germline values: CDR1 SGHVS, CDR2 FQNEAQ. DNA of the CDR3: TGTGCCAGCAGCTTAGCACCTAGCGGGATTACAGATACGCAGTATTTT. It is translated as CASSLAPSGITDTQYF.

V gene TRBV14 combines with J gene TRBJ2-2; D may be TRBD1 (5 bases). Trimming shortened V by 1 base and J by 4 bases, and 7 bases separated the two germline ends. The length of the CDR3 is 14 residues. From germline, CDR1 is SGHDN and CDR2 FVKESK. Written as DNA, the CDR3 is TGTGCCAGCAGCCAAGTGCAGGGCACCGGGGAGCTGTTTTTT. Residues: CASSQVQGTGELFF.

This clone came up once. The V gene is TRBV9, the J gene TRBJ1-3; D uncertain. CDR3 length equals 15 residues. The ends were cut back, 0 bases at V and 0 bases at J, with 7 bases in the middle. Germline V gives CDR1 SGDLS, CDR2 YYNGEE. The chain's CDR3 is CASSVGGTSGNTIYF. The CDR3 coding sequence is TGTGCCAGCAGCGTAGGAGGAACCTCTGGAAACACCATATATTTT. The entire variable domain, with the rest obtained from reference TRBV9 and TRBJ1-3, is as follows: DSGVTQTPKHLITATGQRVTLRCSPRSGDLSVYWYQQSLDQGLQFLIQYYNGEERAKGNILERFSAQQFPDLHSELNLSSLELGDSALYFCASSVGGTSGNTIYFGEGSWLTVV.

Here the CDR3 reads CASSERTGNQYF. The CDR3 DNA is TGCGCCAGCAGCGAGAGGACAGGGAATCAGTATTTT. This rearrangement joins TRBV5-1 to TRBJ2-3; 8 bases match TRBD1. In germline, CDR1 is SGHRS, CDR2 YFSETQ. V was clipped by 4 bases and J by 12 bases; unmatched bases: 7. CDR3 length equals 12 residues.